Below, 22 T cell receptor beta chains from the same sample are listed, as sequenced in a study of CD4 T cells in relation to SARS-CoV-2 and coronaviruses. Sequencing used immunoSEQ multiplex PCR; TCRdb keeps in-frame clones, though not all of them. The sample lists around 35,000 clones; 80% to 90% were seen once. The material sequenced was memory CD4+ T cells from PBMCs. These receptors came from an adult with COVID-19.

This clone was counted a few times. The chain is built from TRBV7-9 and TRBJ1-2, with a possible D match to TRBD1 (6 bases). The CDR3 totals 15 residues. V was clipped by 2 bases and J by 3 bases, with 13 bases between them. CDR1 is SEHNR, CDR2 FQNEAQ, per germline (reference sequence). The CDR3: CASSLWGGAYYGYTF. The CDR3 DNA is TGTGCCAGCAGCTTATGGGGGGGGGCGTACTATGGCTACACCTTC.

V usage is TRBV10-3 and J usage is TRBJ2-3; D might be TRBD2 (5 bases). Trimming removed 0 bases at V and 0 bases at J, with 19 bases between. The CDR3 runs to 19 residues. Germline V gene sequence: CDR1 ENHRY, CDR2 SYGVKD. As DNA, the CDR3 is TGTGCCATCAGTGAGTCGAGGGTGGGCGGCGAGCCCAGCACAGATACGCAGTATTTT. It yields the protein CAISESRVGGEPSTDTQYF.

This rearrangement joins TRBV28 to TRBJ2-7; 8 nucleotides align to TRBD2. V was pared by 6 bases and J by 5 bases, with 15 bases of the junction left unmatched. Germline V CDR1 and CDR2: MDHEN, SYDVKM. CDR3 length: 16 residues. CDR3 in DNA: TGTGCCAGCAGCTTGGTTCGGGAGGGGGGGTTTAACGAGCAGTACTTC. This encodes CASSLVREGGFNEQYF.

The rearrangement joins TRBV12-3 or TRBV12-4 to TRBJ1-1; D call uncertain. The germline V and J ends were trimmed by 8 bases and 4 bases, with 14 bases remaining between them. The CDR3 sequence is 13 residues long. Here the CDR3 DNA reads TGTGCCAGCCTTATCCGAGGAAGCACTGAAGCTTTCTTT. It translates to CASLIRGSTEAFF.

The chain uses TRBV19 and TRBJ2-3; TRBD1 might be the D (6 bases). In germline, CDR1 is LNHDA, CDR2 SQIVND (reference sequence). The CDR3 sequence is 16 residues long. Trimming stripped 10 bases from V and 6 bases from J, with 26 bases between. Here the CDR3 reads CATSGDGHPSVDTQYF. CDR3 nucleotides: TGTGCCACCTCAGGGGACGGACACCCCTCCGTCGATACGCAGTATTTT. The full variable domain, rest sourced from reference TRBV19 and TRBJ2-3, is DGGITQSPKYLFRKEGQNVTLSCEQNLNHDAMYWYRQDPGQGLRLIYYSQIVNDFQKGDIAEGYSVSREKKESFPLTVTSAQKNPTAFYLCATSGDGHPSVDTQYFGPGTRLTVL.

The rearrangement uses TRBV16 and TRBJ1-6; no clear D gene. Trimming removed 8 bases from V and 14 bases from J, with 13 bases in between. Germline V gene lookup returns CDR1 KGHSY and CDR2 FQNENV. The CDR3 runs 11 residues. CDR3 sequence: CASASEFTLHF. In nucleotides, the CDR3 is TGTGCCAGCGCGTCGGAGTTCACCCTCCACTTT.

This clone was detected a few times. The CDR3 DNA reads as TGTGCCAGCAGTCAAGGGACAGTTTCCTACGAGCAGTACTTC. It specifies CASSQGTVSYEQYF. The chain combines TRBV6-6 with TRBJ2-7; TRBD1 matches 7 bases. Trimming at V came to 5 bases and at J to 1 base, leaving 5 bases not matched to a gene. The CDR3 has 14 residues. CDR1 is MNHNY and CDR2 is SVGAGI in the germline V gene (reference sequence).

The DNA for the CDR3 is TGTGCCAGCAGTTTATTCGTGGGAGAGGGCAATGAGCAGTTCTTC. This translates into CASSLFVGEGNEQFF. The chain links TRBV27 to TRBJ2-1; a possible D gene is TRBD2 (5 bases). Germline CDR1 reads MNHEY; CDR2 reads SMNVEV (reference sequence). There are 15 residues in the CDR3. V was clipped by 1 base and J by 6 bases, with 13 bases between them.

J is TRBJ2-1 and V is TRBV18; 11 bases are a match to TRBD2. The CDR3 covers 17 residues. CDR1 KGHSH and CDR2 LQKENI come from the germline V gene. The V segment lost 0 bases and the J segment 7 bases; nucleotides outside the gene matches: 8. CDR3 loop: CASSPPTSGSTGNEQFF. The CDR3 DNA follows: TGTGCCAGCTCACCACCTACTAGCGGGAGCACCGGGAATGAGCAGTTCTTC. The full variable domain, with the rest looked up from reference TRBV18 and TRBJ2-1, is NAGVMQNPRHLVRRRGQEARLRCSPMKGHSHVYWYRQLPEEGLKFMVYLQKENIIDESGMPKERFSAEFPKEGPSILRIQQVVRGDSAAYFCASSPPTSGSTGNEQFFGPGTRLTVL.

CDR3 in amino acids: CASGQGVGGEQYF. The CDR3 DNA is TGTGCCAGCGGACAGGGGGTGGGGGGCGAGCAGTACTTC. This rearrangement joins TRBV19 to TRBJ2-7; 10 bases agree with TRBD1. Germline V lookup: CDR1 LNHDA, CDR2 SQIVND (reference sequence). This CDR3 spans 13 amino acids. V trimming: 9 bases; J trimming: 6 bases; junction bases outside the gene matches: 8.

In DNA form, the CDR3 reads TGTGCCAGCTCATTTGGGCTAGCGGGGTCCAATGAGCAGTTCTTC. Protein: CASSFGLAGSNEQFF. V and J are TRBV18 and TRBJ2-1; 9 bases map to TRBD2. Germline V gene data show CDR1 as KGHSH and CDR2 as LQKENI. The V gene end was trimmed by 5 bases and the J gene end by 6 bases; junction bases not matched to a gene: 8. CDR3 length: 15 amino acids. The whole variable domain, filled in from reference TRBV18 and TRBJ2-1, reads NAGVMQNPRHLVRRRGQEARLRCSPMKGHSHVYWYRQLPEEGLKFMVYLQKENIIDESGMPKERFSAEFPKEGPSILRIQQVVRGDSAAYFCASSFGLAGSNEQFFGPGTRLTVL.

Written as DNA, the CDR3 is TGTGCCAGCAGACCTAGCGCAAAAGAGACCCAGTACTTC. It is translated as CASRPSAKETQYF. The V gene is TRBV6-5, the J gene TRBJ2-5; possibly TRBD2 for D (6 bases). Looked up from germline, CDR1 is MNHEY and CDR2 is SVGAGI. The length of the CDR3 is 13 residues. With 6 bases removed from V and 3 bases from J, the gap between germline ends came to 11 bases.

This clone was counted once. The chain couples TRBV27 to TRBJ2-7; D unresolved. CDR3 length: 15 amino acids. The V and J ends lost 5 bases and 1 base respectively, with 15 bases between them. Germline CDR1 reads MNHEY; CDR2 reads SMNVEV (reference sequence). For the CDR3, the DNA is TGTGCCAGCAGTCCAAGACTCTCGCTTTCCTACGAGCAGTACTTC. It codes for CASSPRLSLSYEQYF.

V and J are TRBV9 and TRBJ2-1; 14 bases agree with TRBD2. Germline CDR1 SGDLS, CDR2 YYNGEE. This CDR3 comprises 16 residues. The V segment lost 1 base and the J segment 9 bases; nucleotides outside the gene matches: 6. In nucleotides, the CDR3 is TGTGCCAGCAGCGTATCCCGACTAGCGGGAGGGGTTGAGCAGTTCTTC. Protein product: CASSVSRLAGGVEQFF.

The V and J genes are TRBV30 and TRBJ1-4; D may be TRBD1 (5 bases). This CDR3 has 15 residues. The V end lost 3 bases, the J end lost 8 bases, and 19 bases lay between the germline ends. Germline loops: CDR1 GTSNPN, CDR2 SVGIG (reference sequence). The CDR3 loop reads CAWSLRLGPHEKLFF. Here the CDR3 DNA reads TGTGCCTGGAGCTTGAGATTGGGGCCCCACGAAAAACTGTTTTTT. Combining the CDR3 with reference TRBV30 and TRBJ1-4 gives the whole variable domain SQTIHQWPATLVQPVGSPLSLECTVEGTSNPNLYWYRQAAGRGLQLLFYSVGIGQISSEVPQNLSASRPQDRQFILSSKKLLLSDSGFYLCAWSLRLGPHEKLFFGSGTQLSVL.

The V and J genes are TRBV6-6 and TRBJ2-1; maybe TRBD1 (6 bases). In germline, CDR1 is MNHNY, CDR2 SVGAGI (reference sequence). V gave up 5 bases and J gave up 6 bases, with 11 bases separating them. The CDR3 runs 13 residues. The CDR3 here is CASSPQGANEQFF. CDR3 DNA: TGTGCCAGCAGTCCACAGGGTGCCAATGAGCAGTTCTTC.

This clone showed up just a few times. The J gene is TRBJ2-7, the V gene TRBV2; 10 bases line up with TRBD1. V was clipped by 8 bases and J by 2 bases; unmatched bases: 3. The CDR3 extends over 13 amino acids. CDR1 is SNHLY and CDR2 is FYNNEI in the germline V gene. The CDR3 DNA reads TGTGCCAGCCTCGGGACAGGGGCCTACGAGCAGTACTTC. Its translation: CASLGTGAYEQYF.

The genes are TRBV5-1 and TRBJ2-3; tentative D call: TRBD1 (6 bases). This CDR3 spans 12 amino acids. The germline V and J ends were trimmed by 0 bases and 13 bases, with 12 bases remaining between them. The germline gives CDR1 SGHRS, CDR2 YFSETQ. CDR3 nucleotide sequence: TGCGCCAGCAGCTTGGGGGGCAGGGGAGAGTATTTT. It translates to CASSLGGRGEYF.

The CDR3 loop is CASSALSRETQYF. The DNA of the CDR3 is TGTGCCAGCAGTGCTTTAAGCAGAGAGACCCAGTACTTC. The V gene is TRBV2, the J gene TRBJ2-5; no clear D gene. The germline CDR1 and CDR2 sequences are SNHLY and FYNNEI. The germline V and J ends were trimmed by 4 bases and 4 bases, with 10 bases remaining between them. The CDR3 has 13 amino acids.

This sequence joins TRBV5-1 and TRBJ2-6, with 11 bases lining up with TRBD2. The CDR3 has 17 residues. V was clipped by 4 bases and J by 0 bases; unmatched bases: 3. CDR1 and CDR2 from the germline V gene are SGHRS and YFSETQ. The CDR3 spells CASSGTSGFSGANVLTF. The CDR3 DNA reads TGCGCCAGCAGCGGGACTAGCGGTTTCTCTGGGGCCAACGTCCTGACTTTC.

This clone has a handful of counts. V and J are TRBV21-1 and TRBJ2-7. TRBV21-1 is assigned pseudogene status. This CDR3 is built from 15 residues. DNA for the CDR3: TGTGCCAGCAGCAAAAGTCGGGGCGCCAACTACGAGCAGTACTTC. It specifies CASSKSRGANYEQYF.

This clone was counted only a few times. V gene TRBV3-1 (or the pseudogene TRBV3-2) combines with J gene TRBJ2-7; D unresolved. The V and J ends lost 4 bases and 0 bases respectively, with 10 bases between them. The germline V gene has CDR1 LGHDT and CDR2 YNNKEL (reference sequence). CDR3 size: 14 residues. The CDR3 reads CASSLDVSSYEQYF. The CDR3 coding sequence is TGTGCCAGCAGCCTAGACGTAAGCTCCTACGAGCAGTACTTC.